The 12 T cell receptor beta chains presented below share a single source sample, sequenced in a study of cytomegalovirus exposure and HLA in healthy donors. The primer mix had 60 Vbeta and 13 Jbeta primers. Libraries were prepared by immunoSEQ multiplex PCR; TCRdb keeps only in-frame clonotypes and omits some of them. This table has 35,000 to 50,000 clones, around 58% appearing once. Sequenced material: PBMCs. The source is a man aged 55 to 69 in good health and CMV-seropositive.

V and J are TRBV6-1 and TRBJ2-2, with D uncertain. CDR1 and CDR2 from the germline V gene are MNHNS and SASEGT. This CDR3 contains 15 residues. The V and J ends lost 2 bases and 6 bases respectively, with 13 bases between them. For the CDR3, the DNA is TGTGCCAGCAGTGAACTGACTGGTATGGCCGGGGAGCTGTTTTTT. It is translated as CASSELTGMAGELFF.

J is TRBJ1-1 and V is TRBV5-5, with D unresolved. V lost 4 bases and J lost 0, with 4 bases in between. This CDR3 contains 12 residues. In germline, CDR1 is SGHKS, CDR2 YYEKEE (reference sequence). The CDR3 DNA reads TGTGCCAGCAGCCCCTTGAACACTGAAGCTTTCTTT. Its translation is CASSPLNTEAFF.

The rearrangement joins TRBV6-1 to TRBJ1-2, with TRBD1 identical over 10 bases. CDR1 MNHNS and CDR2 SASEGT come from the germline V gene. V was pared by 6 bases and J by 2 bases, with 6 bases of the junction left unmatched. The CDR3 runs to 15 residues. The chain's CDR3 is CASRDVGQGNYGYTF. Written as DNA, the CDR3 is TGTGCCAGCAGGGACGTGGGACAGGGGAACTATGGCTACACCTTC.

V is TRBV19 and J is TRBJ2-7; 9 nucleotides align to TRBD1. This CDR3 region has 15 residues. The J segment lost 2 bases and the V segment lost 4 bases, leaving 6 bases of the junction unmatched. Germline loops: CDR1 LNHDA, CDR2 SQIVND (reference sequence). CDR3 sequence reads: CASSTSGTGTYEQYF. DNA of the CDR3: TGTGCCAGTAGTACGTCCGGGACAGGGACCTACGAGCAGTACTTC.

Details on this clone: At one end the junction does not follow the germline gene, possibly because of a read error. The V call is TRBV29-1, the J call TRBJ1-2; D unclear. Germline values: CDR1 SQVTM, CDR2 ANQGSEA. This CDR3 contains 12 residues. This CDR3 reads CGVTGEDYGYTF. CDR3 DNA sequence: TGCGGCGTCACCGGGGAGGACTATGGCTACACCTTC.

This clone was seen more than once but under ten times. V is TRBV4-1 and J is TRBJ2-1; 8 bases fit TRBD2. CDR3 length equals 16 residues. Germline CDR1 reads MGHRA; CDR2 reads YSYEKL. V lost 2 bases to trimming and J lost 6 bases; unmatched junction nucleotides: 9. CDR3 protein: CASSQPLAGRSNEQFF. The CDR3 coding sequence is TGCGCCAGCAGCCAACCCTTAGCGGGAAGGAGCAATGAGCAGTTCTTC.

The CDR3 nucleotides are TGCGCCAGCAGCCGGACAGTAATGAACACTGAAGCTTTCTTT. Amino acid sequence: CASSRTVMNTEAFF. This chain connects TRBV5-1 to TRBJ1-1, with a possible D match to TRBD1 (6 bases). Looked up from germline, CDR1 is SGHRS and CDR2 is YFSETQ. The CDR3 has 14 amino acids. V was clipped by 4 bases and J by 0 bases, with 10 bases between them.

This rearrangement joins TRBV28 to TRBJ2-5; D remains ambiguous. Between the trimmed V and J ends, which lost 5 bases and 5 bases, there was a span of 12 bases. The CDR3 length is 13 residues. Germline lookup yields CDR1 MDHEN and CDR2 SYDVKM. The CDR3 DNA reads as TGTGCCAGCAGTGCCCCGGCGAGGGAGACCCAGTACTTC. Translating it yields CASSAPARETQYF.

The chain links TRBV6-4 to TRBJ1-2; D unclear. Trimming stripped 3 bases from V and 3 bases from J, with 5 bases between. Germline V gives CDR1 MRHNA, CDR2 SNTAGT. The CDR3 extends over 12 amino acids. The CDR3 protein is CASSEEYYGYTF. As DNA, the CDR3 is TGTGCCAGCAGTGAAGAGTACTATGGCTACACCTTC.

The chain carries TRBV15 and TRBJ1-3; D perhaps matches TRBD1 (5 bases). V shed 0 bases and J shed 2 bases, with 8 bases lying between them. The CDR3 consists of 15 residues. The germline V gene encodes CDR1 LNHNV and CDR2 YYDKDF (reference sequence). The CDR3 sequence is CATSRERGPGNTIYF. Here the CDR3 DNA reads TGTGCCACCAGCAGAGAGCGGGGACCTGGAAACACCATATATTTT. The entire variable domain, with the rest obtained from reference TRBV15 and TRBJ1-3, is as follows: DAMVIQNPRYQVTQFGKPVTLSCSQTLNHNVMYWYQQKSSQAPKLLFHYYDKDFNNEADTPDNFQSRRPNTSFCFLDIRSPGLGDTAMYLCATSRERGPGNTIYFGEGSWLTVV.

The gene calls are TRBV27 and TRBJ2-5; no definite D call. The V end was cut by 3 bases, the J end by 1 base, with 6 bases between. The CDR3 loop spans 13 amino acids. The V gene's germline CDR1 is MNHEY and CDR2 SMNVEV (reference sequence). Here the CDR3 DNA reads TGTGCCAGCAGTTTTCGGGTCCAAGAGACCCAGTACTTC. Residues: CASSFRVQETQYF.

V is TRBV30 and J is TRBJ1-2; D is unresolved. V was clipped by 1 base and J by 3 bases, with 15 bases between them. Looked up from germline, CDR1 is GTSNPN and CDR2 is SVGIG (reference sequence). This CDR3 comprises 15 residues. CDR3 coding DNA: TGTGCCTGGAGTGCAGACACAACCGCCCACTATGGCTACACCTTC. Translating it yields CAWSADTTAHYGYTF.